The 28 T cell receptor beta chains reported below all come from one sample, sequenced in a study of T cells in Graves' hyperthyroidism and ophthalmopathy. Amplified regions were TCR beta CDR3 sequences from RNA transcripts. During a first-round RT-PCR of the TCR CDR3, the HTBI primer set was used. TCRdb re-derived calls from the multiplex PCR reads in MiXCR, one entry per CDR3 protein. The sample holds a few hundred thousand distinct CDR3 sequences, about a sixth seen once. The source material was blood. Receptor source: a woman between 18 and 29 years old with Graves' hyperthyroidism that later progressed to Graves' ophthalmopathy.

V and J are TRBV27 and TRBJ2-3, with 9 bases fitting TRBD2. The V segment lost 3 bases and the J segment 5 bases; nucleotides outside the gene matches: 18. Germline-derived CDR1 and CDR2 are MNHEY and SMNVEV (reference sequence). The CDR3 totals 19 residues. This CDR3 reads CASSFWSSGIGAGGDTQYF. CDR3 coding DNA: TGTGCCAGCAGTTTTTGGTCTAGCGGGATAGGAGCAGGAGGAGATACGCAGTATTTT.

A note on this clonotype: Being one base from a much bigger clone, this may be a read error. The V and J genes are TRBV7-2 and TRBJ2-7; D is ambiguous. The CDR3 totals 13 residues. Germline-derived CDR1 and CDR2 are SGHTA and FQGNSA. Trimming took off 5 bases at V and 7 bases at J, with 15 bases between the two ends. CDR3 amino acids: CASSPLLGNEQYF. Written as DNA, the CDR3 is TGTGCCAGCAGCCCCCTTTTGGGGAATGAGCAGTACTTC.

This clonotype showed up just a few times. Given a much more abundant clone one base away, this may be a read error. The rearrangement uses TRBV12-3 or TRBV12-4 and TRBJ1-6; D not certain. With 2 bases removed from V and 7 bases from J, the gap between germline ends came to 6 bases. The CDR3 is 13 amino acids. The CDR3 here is CASSLQENSPLHF. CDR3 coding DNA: TGTGCCAGCAGTTTACAGGAAAATTCACCCCTCCACTTT.

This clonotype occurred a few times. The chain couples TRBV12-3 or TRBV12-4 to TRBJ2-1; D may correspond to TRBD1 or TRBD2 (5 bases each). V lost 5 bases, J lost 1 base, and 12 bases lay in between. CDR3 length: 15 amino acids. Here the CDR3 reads CASSPGAGSYNEQFF. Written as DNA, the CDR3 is TGTGCCAGCAGTCCCGGGGCCGGATCCTACAATGAGCAGTTCTTC.

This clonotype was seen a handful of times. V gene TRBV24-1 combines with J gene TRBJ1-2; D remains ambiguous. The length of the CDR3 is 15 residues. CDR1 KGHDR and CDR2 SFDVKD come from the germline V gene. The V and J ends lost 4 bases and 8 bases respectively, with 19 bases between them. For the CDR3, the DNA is TGTGCCACCAGTGACAAAACGGGGATTCTTCAGGGCTACACCTTC. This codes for CATSDKTGILQGYTF.

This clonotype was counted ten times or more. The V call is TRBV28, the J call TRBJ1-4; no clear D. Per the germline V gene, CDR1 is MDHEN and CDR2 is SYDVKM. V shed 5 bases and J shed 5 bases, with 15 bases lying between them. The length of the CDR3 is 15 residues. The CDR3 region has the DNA TGTGCCAGCAGTCCTACACCGGGGAGGAATGAAAAACTGTTTTTT. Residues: CASSPTPGRNEKLFF.

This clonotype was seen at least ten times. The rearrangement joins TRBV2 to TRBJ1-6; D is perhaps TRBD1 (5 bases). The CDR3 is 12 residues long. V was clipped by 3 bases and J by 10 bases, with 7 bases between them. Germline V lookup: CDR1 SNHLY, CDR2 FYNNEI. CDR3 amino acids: CASSEEGSPLHF. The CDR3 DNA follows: TGTGCCAGCAGTGAGGAGGGGTCACCCCTCCACTTT.

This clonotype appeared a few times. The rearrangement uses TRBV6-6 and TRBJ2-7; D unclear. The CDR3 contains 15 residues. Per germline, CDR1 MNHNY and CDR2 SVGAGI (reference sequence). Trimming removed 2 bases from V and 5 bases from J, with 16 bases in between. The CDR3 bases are TGTGCCAGCAGTTACCGTGGGCAGTGGCAGGACGAGCAGTACTTC. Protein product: CASSYRGQWQDEQYF.

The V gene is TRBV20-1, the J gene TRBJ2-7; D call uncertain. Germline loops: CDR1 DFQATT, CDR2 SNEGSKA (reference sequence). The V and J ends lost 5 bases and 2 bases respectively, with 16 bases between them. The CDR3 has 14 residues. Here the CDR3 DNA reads TGCAGTGCTCGTAGTCGGACCTACGCCTACGAGCAGTACTTC. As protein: CSARSRTYAYEQYF.

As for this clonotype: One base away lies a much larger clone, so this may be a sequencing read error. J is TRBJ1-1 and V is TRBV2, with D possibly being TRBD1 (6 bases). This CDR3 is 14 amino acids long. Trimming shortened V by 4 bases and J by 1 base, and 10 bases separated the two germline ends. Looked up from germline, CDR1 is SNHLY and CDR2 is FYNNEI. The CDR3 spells CASSGDTPNTEAFF. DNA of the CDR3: TGTGCCAGCAGTGGGGACACTCCGAACACTGAAGCTTTCTTT.

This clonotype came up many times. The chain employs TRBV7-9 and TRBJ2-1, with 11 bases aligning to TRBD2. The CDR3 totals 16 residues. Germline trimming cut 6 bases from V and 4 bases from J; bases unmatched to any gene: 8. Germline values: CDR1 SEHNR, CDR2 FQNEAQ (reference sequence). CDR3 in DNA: TGTGCCAGCAGTCCTACTAGCGGGAGAAAGTACAATGAGCAGTTCTTC. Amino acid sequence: CASSPTSGRKYNEQFF. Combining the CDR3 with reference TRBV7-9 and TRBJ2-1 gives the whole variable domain DTGVSQNPRHKITKRGQNVTFRCDPISEHNRLYWYRQTLGQGPEFLTYFQNEAQLEKSRLLSDRFSAERPKGSFSTLEIQRTEQGDSAMYLCASSPTSGRKYNEQFFGPGTRLTVL.

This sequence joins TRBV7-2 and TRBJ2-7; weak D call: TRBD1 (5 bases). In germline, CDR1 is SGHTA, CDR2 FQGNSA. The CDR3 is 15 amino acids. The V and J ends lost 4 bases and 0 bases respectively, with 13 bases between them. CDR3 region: CASSYRARGSYEQYF. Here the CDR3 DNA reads TGTGCCAGCAGCTATCGTGCAAGGGGCTCCTACGAGCAGTACTTC.

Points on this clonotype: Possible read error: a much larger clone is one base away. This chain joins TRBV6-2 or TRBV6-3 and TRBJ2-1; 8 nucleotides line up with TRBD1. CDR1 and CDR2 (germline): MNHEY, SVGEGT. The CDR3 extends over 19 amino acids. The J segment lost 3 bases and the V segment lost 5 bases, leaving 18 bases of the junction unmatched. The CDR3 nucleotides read TGTGCCAGCAGTCCGGGACAGGCGGTTGAAGGCGGAAGCTACAATGAGCAGTTCTTC. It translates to CASSPGQAVEGGSYNEQFF.

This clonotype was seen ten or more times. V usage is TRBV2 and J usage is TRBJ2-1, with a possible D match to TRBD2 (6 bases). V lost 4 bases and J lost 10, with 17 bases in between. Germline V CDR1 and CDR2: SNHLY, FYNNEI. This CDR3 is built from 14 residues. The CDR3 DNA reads TGTGCCAGCAGTGTTCGGGACTCCTGGGGGGAGCAGTTCTTC. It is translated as CASSVRDSWGEQFF.

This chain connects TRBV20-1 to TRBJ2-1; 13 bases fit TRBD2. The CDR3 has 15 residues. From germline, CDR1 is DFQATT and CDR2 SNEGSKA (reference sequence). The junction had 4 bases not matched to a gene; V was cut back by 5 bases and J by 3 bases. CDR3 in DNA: TGCAGTGCTGTGACTAGCGGGAGGTTCTACAATGAGCAGTTCTTC. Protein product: CSAVTSGRFYNEQFF.

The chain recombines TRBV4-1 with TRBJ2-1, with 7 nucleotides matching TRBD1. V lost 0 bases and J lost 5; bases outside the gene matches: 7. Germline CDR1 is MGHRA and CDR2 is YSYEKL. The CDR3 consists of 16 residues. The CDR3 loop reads CASSQERTQGDNEQFF. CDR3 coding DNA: TGCGCCAGCAGCCAAGAAAGAACTCAGGGGGACAATGAGCAGTTCTTC.

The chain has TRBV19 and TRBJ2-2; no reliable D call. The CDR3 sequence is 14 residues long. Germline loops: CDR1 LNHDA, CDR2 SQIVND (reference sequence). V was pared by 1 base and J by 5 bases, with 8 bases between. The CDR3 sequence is CASSIGDRTGELFF. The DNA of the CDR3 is TGTGCCAGTAGTATAGGAGACCGGACCGGGGAGCTGTTTTTT.

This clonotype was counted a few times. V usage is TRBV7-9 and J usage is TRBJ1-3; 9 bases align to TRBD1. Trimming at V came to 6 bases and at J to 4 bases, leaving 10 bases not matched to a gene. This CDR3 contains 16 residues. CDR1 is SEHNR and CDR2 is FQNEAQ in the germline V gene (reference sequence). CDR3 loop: CASSRLQGAQGNTIYF. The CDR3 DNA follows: TGTGCCAGCAGTCGCCTACAGGGGGCGCAGGGAAACACCATATATTTT.

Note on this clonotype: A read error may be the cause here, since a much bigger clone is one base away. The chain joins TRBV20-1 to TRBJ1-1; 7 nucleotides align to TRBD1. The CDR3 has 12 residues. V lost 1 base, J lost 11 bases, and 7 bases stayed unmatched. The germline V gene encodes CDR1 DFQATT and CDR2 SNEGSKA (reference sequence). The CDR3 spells CSARAGDSDAFF. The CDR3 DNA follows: TGCAGTGCTAGAGCCGGGGACAGTGATGCTTTCTTT.

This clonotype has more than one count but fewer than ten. Here the CDR3 DNA reads TGTGCCAGCAGCCTTCACGGCAAAAACTATGGCTACACCTTC. Translating it yields CASSLHGKNYGYTF. V and J are TRBV14 and TRBJ1-2; unclear D gene. The CDR3 spans 14 residues. Trimming shortened V by 4 bases and J by 2 bases, and 11 bases separated the two germline ends. Germline CDR1 and CDR2: SGHDN and FVKESK. Looking up the rest from reference TRBV14 and TRBJ1-2 gives the full variable domain: EAGVTQFPSHSVIEKGQTVTLRCDPISGHDNLYWYRRVMGKEIKFLLHFVKESKQDESGMPNNRFLAERTGGTYSTLKVQPAELEDSGVYFCASSLHGKNYGYTFGSGTRLTVV.

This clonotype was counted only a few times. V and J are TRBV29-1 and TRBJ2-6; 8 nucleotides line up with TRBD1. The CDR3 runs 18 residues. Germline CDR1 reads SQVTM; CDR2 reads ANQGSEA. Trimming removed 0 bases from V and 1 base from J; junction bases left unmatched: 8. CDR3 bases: TGCAGCGTTGAAGATCTGGGCAGGGGGCTATCTGGGGCCAACGTCCTGACTTTC. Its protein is CSVEDLGRGLSGANVLTF.

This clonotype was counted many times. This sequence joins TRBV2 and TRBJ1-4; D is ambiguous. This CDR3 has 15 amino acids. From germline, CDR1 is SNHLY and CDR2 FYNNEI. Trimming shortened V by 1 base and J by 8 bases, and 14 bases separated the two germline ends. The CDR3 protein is CASSEEEARGEKLFF. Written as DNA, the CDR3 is TGTGCCAGCAGTGAAGAAGAAGCCAGAGGCGAAAAACTGTTTTTT.

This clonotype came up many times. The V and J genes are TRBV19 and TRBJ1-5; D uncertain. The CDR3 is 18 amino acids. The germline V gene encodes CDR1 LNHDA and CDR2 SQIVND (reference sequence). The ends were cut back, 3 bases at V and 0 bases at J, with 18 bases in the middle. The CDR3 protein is CASSIGRLGSRSNQPQHF. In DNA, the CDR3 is TGTGCCAGTAGTATCGGGAGGCTGGGATCCCGTAGCAATCAGCCCCAGCATTTT.

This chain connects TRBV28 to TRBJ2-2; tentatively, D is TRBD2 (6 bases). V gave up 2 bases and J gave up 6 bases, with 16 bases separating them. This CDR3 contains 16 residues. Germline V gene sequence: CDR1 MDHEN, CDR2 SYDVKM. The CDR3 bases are TGTGCCAGCAGTTTAGGTCCGGAGGGAGAAGCCGGGGAGCTGTTTTTT. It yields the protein CASSLGPEGEAGELFF.

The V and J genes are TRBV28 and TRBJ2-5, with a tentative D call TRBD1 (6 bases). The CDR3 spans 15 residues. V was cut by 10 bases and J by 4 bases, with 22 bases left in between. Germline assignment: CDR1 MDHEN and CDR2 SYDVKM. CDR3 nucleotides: TGTGCCACTATGCCTTTAACAGGGCGGTCAGAGACCCAGTACTTC. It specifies CATMPLTGRSETQYF.

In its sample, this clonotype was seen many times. The CDR3 DNA reads TGTGCCAGCAGTCCTAAAGCAGGGAAACAGGGCAGGGCGCATGGCTACACCTTC. This gives the protein CASSPKAGKQGRAHGYTF. The chain employs TRBV28 and TRBJ1-2; maybe TRBD1 (6 bases). Trimming stripped 5 bases from V and 6 bases from J, with 28 bases between. Germline CDR1 and CDR2: MDHEN and SYDVKM. This CDR3 region has 18 residues.

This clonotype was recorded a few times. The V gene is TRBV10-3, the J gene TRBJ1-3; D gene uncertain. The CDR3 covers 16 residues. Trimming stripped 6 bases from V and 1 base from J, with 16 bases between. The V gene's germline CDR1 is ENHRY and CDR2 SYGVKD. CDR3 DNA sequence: TGTGCCATCAGCCCAAACAGTTACGGGTCTGGAAACACCATATATTTT. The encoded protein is CAISPNSYGSGNTIYF.

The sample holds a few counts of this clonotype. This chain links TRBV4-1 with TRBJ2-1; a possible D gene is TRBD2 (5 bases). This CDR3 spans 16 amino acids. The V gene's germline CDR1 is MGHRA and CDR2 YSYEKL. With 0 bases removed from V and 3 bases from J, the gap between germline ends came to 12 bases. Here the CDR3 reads CASSQDPSAGYNEQFF. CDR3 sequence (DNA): TGCGCCAGCAGCCAAGATCCCAGCGCGGGCTACAATGAGCAGTTCTTC.